The clone carrying this T cell receptor (beta chain) has a handful of counts. With random hexamers, 0.5 to 1 ug RNA was reverse transcribed. Across 54 Vbeta and 13 Jbeta, immunoSEQ multiplex PCR amplified TCR beta CDR3. One entry per CDR3 protein, called by TCRdb with MiXCR from the immunoSEQ multiplex PCR reads. The sample consists of 250,000 to 300,000 distinct CDR3 sequences, 80% to 90% of them appearing once. This record belongs to a study of CD8 T cells in Susac syndrome. Trimming took off 4 bases at V and 4 bases at J, with 13 bases between the two ends. Germline V CDR1 and CDR2: MNHEY, SMNVEV (reference sequence). This CDR3 comprises 14 residues. From blood CD8+ and CD4+ T cells, TCR beta sequences were generated. The multiple sclerosis controls were treatment-naive patients, and their relapsing-remitting disease was stable or active. It was negative isolation that provided the CD8+ and CD4+ T cells, whereas TEMRA cells were enriched by FACS.

The sample was CD8+ T cells from PBMCs. The sequence was collected from a human donor with multiple sclerosis. The V and J genes are TRBV27 and TRBJ1-1; tentative D call: TRBD1 (5 bases). CDR3 sequence (DNA): TGTGCCAGCAGTTATTCAGGGTCGGGCACTGAAGCTTTCTTT. The encoded protein is CASSYSGSGTEAFF.